A single T cell receptor beta chain is shown here with its context. Antigen unknown. PCR used 60 Vbeta primers and 13 Jbeta primers. Using immunoSEQ multiplex PCR, the repertoire was profiled, and TCRdb retains in-frame clones only, with some absent. The repertoire holds roughly 150,000 clones, with over 70% as singletons. The sample comes from a study of cytomegalovirus exposure and HLA in healthy donors. Notes on the study in general: Listed as cytomegalovirus-associated were around 160 TCR beta chains. One variant, a missense change in DCLRE1C, was linked in a later analysis to TCR beta V- and J-gene trimming.

The CDR3 has 14 residues. The germline CDR1 and CDR2 sequences are MNHNS and SASEGT. V lost 4 bases to trimming and J lost 2 bases; unmatched junction nucleotides: 3. The material sequenced was PBMCs. This receptor was obtained from a woman aged 40 to 50 in good health and CMV-seronegative. This sequence joins TRBV6-1 and TRBJ2-3, with 7 bases identical to TRBD1. CDR3 in amino acids: CASSGDSLTDTQYF. The CDR3, as DNA: TGTGCCAGCAGTGGGGACAGCCTCACAGATACGCAGTATTTT.